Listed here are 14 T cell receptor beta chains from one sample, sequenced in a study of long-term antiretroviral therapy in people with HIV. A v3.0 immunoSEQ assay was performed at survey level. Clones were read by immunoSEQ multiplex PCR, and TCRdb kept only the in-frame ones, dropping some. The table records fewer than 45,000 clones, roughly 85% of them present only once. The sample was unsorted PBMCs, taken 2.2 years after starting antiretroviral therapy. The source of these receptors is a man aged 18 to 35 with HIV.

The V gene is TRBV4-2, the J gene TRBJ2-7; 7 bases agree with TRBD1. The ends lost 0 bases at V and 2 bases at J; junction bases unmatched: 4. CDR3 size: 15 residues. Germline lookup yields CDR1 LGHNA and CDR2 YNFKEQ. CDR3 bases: TGTGCCAGCAGCCAAGAGGTAGGGGGCCCCTACGAGCAGTACTTC. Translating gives CASSQEVGGPYEQYF.

The CDR3 spells CAGPPRTDSYEQYF. CDR3 coding DNA: TGTGCCGGCCCCCCCCGGACAGATTCCTACGAGCAGTACTTC. The genes are TRBV21-1 and TRBJ2-7; the table names TRBD1, a call not compared with the DNA. TRBV21-1 is a pseudogene. This CDR3 contains 14 residues.

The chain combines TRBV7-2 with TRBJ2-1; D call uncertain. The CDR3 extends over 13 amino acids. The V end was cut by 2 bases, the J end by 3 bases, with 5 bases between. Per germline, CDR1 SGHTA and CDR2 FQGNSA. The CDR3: CASSLFSYNEQFF. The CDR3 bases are TGTGCCAGCAGCTTATTCAGCTACAATGAGCAGTTCTTC. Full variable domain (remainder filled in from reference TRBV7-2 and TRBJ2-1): GAGVSQSPSNKVTEKGKDVELRCDPISGHTALYWYRQSLGQGLEFLIYFQGNSAPDKSGLPSDRFSAERTGGSVSTLTIQRTQQEDSAVYLCASSLFSYNEQFFGPGTRLTVL.

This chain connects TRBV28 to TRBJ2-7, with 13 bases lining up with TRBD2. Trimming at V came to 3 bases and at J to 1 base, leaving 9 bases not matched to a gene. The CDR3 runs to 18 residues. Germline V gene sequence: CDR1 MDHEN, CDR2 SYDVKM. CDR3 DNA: TGTGCCAGCAGTTTTAGTTTGACTAGCGGGAGGTTTTCCTACGAGCAGTACTTC. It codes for CASSFSLTSGRFSYEQYF.

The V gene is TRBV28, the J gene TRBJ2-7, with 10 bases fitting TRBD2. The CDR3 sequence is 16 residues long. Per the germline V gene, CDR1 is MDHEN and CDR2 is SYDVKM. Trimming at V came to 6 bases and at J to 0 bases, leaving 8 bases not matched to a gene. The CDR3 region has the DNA TGTGCCAGCAGCCAAGCCTCTAGCGGGAGCTCCTACGAGCAGTACTTC. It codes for CASSQASSGSSYEQYF.

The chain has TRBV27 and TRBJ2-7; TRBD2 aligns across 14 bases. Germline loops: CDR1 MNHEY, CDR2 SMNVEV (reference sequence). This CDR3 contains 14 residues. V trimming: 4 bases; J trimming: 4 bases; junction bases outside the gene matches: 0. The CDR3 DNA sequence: TGTGCCAGCAGTTGGACTAGCGGGGGGTACGAGCAGTACTTC. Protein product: CASSWTSGGYEQYF.

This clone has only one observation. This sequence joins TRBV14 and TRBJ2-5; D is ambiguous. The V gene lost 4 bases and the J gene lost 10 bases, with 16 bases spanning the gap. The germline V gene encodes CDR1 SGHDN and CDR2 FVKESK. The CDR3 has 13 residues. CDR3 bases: TGTGCCAGCAGCCCAGAAGCGTCCTTGGTCCAGTACTTC. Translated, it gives CASSPEASLVQYF.

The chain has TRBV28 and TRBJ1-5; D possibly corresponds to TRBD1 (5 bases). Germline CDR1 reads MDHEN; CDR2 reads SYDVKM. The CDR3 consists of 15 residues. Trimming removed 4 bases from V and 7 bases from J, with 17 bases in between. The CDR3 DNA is TGTGCCAGCAGTTCTTCAGGGAGGACGGGACAGCCCCAGCATTTT. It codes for CASSSSGRTGQPQHF. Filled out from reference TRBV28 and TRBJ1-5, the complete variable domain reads DVKVTQSSRYLVKRTGEKVFLECVQDMDHENMFWYRQDPGLGLRLIYFSYDVKMKEKGDIPEGYSVSREKKERFSLILESASTNQTSMYLCASSSSGRTGQPQHFGDGTRLSIL.

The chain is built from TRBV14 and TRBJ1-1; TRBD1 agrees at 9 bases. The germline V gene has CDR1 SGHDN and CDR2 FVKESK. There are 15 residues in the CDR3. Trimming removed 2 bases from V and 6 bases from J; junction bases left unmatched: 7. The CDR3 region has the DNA TGTGCCAGCAGCCAACTTGACAGGGGGTCGGCTGAAGCTTTCTTT. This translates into CASSQLDRGSAEAFF. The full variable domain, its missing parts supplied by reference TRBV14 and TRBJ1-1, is EAGVTQFPSHSVIEKGQTVTLRCDPISGHDNLYWYRRVMGKEIKFLLHFVKESKQDESGMPNNRFLAERTGGTYSTLKVQPAELEDSGVYFCASSQLDRGSAEAFFGQGTRLTVV.

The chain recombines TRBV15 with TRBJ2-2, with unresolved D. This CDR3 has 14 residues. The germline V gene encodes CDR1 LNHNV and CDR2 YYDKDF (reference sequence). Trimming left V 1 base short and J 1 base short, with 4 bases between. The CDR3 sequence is CATSRGGNTGELFF. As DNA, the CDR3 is TGTGCCACCAGCAGAGGTGGGAACACCGGGGAGCTGTTTTTT.

The CDR3 DNA sequence: TGTGCCAGCAGCAACAGTGGTACCGGGGAGCTGTTTTTT. It translates to CASSNSGTGELFF. The chain is built from TRBV7-9 and TRBJ2-2; no definite D call. Trimming stripped 5 bases from V and 5 bases from J, with 9 bases between. Germline V gives CDR1 SEHNR, CDR2 FQNEAQ (reference sequence). The CDR3 extends over 13 amino acids.

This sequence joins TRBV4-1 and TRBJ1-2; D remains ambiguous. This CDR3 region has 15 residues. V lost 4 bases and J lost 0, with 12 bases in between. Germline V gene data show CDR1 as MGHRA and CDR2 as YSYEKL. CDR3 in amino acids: CASSPPDGTNYGYTF. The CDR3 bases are TGCGCCAGCAGCCCCCCGGACGGAACTAACTATGGCTACACCTTC.

The CDR3 here is CASTWGGTGWAEAFF. CDR3 sequence (DNA): TGTGCCAGCACCTGGGGGGGGACAGGGTGGGCTGAAGCTTTCTTT. The chain carries TRBV7-2 and TRBJ1-1; TRBD1 matches 9 bases. The CDR3 contains 15 residues. Germline V gene data show CDR1 as SGHTA and CDR2 as FQGNSA. V was pared by 7 bases and J by 6 bases, with 12 bases of the junction left unmatched.

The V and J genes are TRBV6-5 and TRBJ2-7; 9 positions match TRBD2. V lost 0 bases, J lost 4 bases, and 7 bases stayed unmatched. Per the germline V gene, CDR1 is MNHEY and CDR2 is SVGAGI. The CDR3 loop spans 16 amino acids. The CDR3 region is CASSYSPIAGVYEQYF. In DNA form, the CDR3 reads TGTGCCAGCAGTTACTCTCCCATAGCGGGAGTGTACGAGCAGTACTTC.